What follows are 10 T cell receptor beta chains derived from one specimen sequenced in a study of cytomegalovirus exposure and HLA in healthy donors. Amplification used 60 Vbeta primers and 13 Jbeta primers. TCRdb's copy holds only in-frame clones and misses some; the assay was immunoSEQ multiplex PCR. The sample yields fewer than 250,000 clones, 60% to 85% seen once. Sequenced sample: PBMCs. These receptor sequences come from a man aged 40-50 years in good health and CMV-seronegative.

The rearrangement links TRBV7-3 to TRBJ2-5, with TRBD2 matching over 8 bases. With 5 bases clipped from V and 7 bases from J, the junction kept 9 bases outside the gene matches. Germline V gives CDR1 SGHTA, CDR2 FQGTGA. The CDR3 covers 14 residues. CDR3 DNA: TGTGCCAGCAGCCCCTCGGGGGGGAGCGGGACCCAGTACTTC. Amino acid sequence: CASSPSGGSGTQYF.

The rearrangement links TRBV4-1 to TRBJ2-2, with 11 bases that match TRBD2. V shed 3 bases and J 5 bases; nucleotides not matched to a gene: 5. The CDR3 consists of 16 residues. CDR1 is MGHRA, CDR2 YSYEKL, per germline. CDR3 sequence: CASSQGTSGRTGELFF. The CDR3 DNA reads as TGCGCCAGCAGCCAGGGGACTAGCGGAAGGACCGGGGAGCTGTTTTTT.

V usage is TRBV28 and J usage is TRBJ2-5; 7 nucleotides agree with TRBD1. Germline CDR1 reads MDHEN; CDR2 reads SYDVKM. This CDR3 comprises 14 residues. J gave up 4 bases and V 6 bases, and 8 bases lay outside the gene matches. The CDR3 here is CASSLQGLGETQYF. The CDR3 DNA follows: TGTGCCAGCAGCCTACAGGGGTTGGGAGAGACCCAGTACTTC.

The gene calls are TRBV9 and TRBJ2-2; 14 bases match TRBD2. Germline CDR1 is SGDLS and CDR2 is YYNGEE. V trimming: 0 bases; J trimming: 3 bases; junction bases outside the gene matches: 1. The CDR3 is 17 amino acids. CDR3 protein: CASSVVGLAGDTGELFF. In nucleotides, the CDR3 is TGTGCCAGCAGCGTAGTGGGACTAGCGGGGGACACCGGGGAGCTGTTTTTT. The variable domain in full, with the rest retrieved from reference TRBV9 and TRBJ2-2, is DSGVTQTPKHLITATGQRVTLRCSPRSGDLSVYWYQQSLDQGLQFLIQYYNGEERAKGNILERFSAQQFPDLHSELNLSSLELGDSALYFCASSVVGLAGDTGELFFGEGSRLTVL.

V usage is TRBV19 and J usage is TRBJ2-1; D is uncertain. The CDR3 covers 12 residues. Germline assignment: CDR1 LNHDA and CDR2 SQIVND (reference sequence). Trimming took 1 base from V and 7 from J, leaving 5 bases between them. CDR3 sequence reads: CASSIGVNEQFF. In DNA form, the CDR3 reads TGTGCCAGTAGTATAGGTGTAAATGAGCAGTTCTTC.

This sequence joins TRBV30 and TRBJ1-2; TRBD1 aligns across 7 bases. Germline loops: CDR1 GTSNPN, CDR2 SVGIG (reference sequence). V shed 6 bases and J 3 bases; nucleotides not matched to a gene: 7. The CDR3 runs to 13 residues. CDR3 loop: CACDRAGYYGYTF. Written as DNA, the CDR3 is TGTGCCTGTGACAGGGCGGGATACTATGGCTACACCTTC. The full variable domain, rest sourced from reference TRBV30 and TRBJ1-2, is SQTIHQWPATLVQPVGSPLSLECTVEGTSNPNLYWYRQAAGRGLQLLFYSVGIGQISSEVPQNLSASRPQDRQFILSSKKLLLSDSGFYLCACDRAGYYGYTFGSGTRLTVV.

The chain joins TRBV7-9 to TRBJ1-1; a weak D match, TRBD1 (6 bases). The CDR3 spans 14 residues. Germline lookup yields CDR1 SEHNR and CDR2 FQNEAQ (reference sequence). Trimming took 2 bases from V and 5 from J, leaving 12 bases between them. Written as DNA, the CDR3 is TGTGCCAGCAGCTTATTAAGGGGGGGGACTGAAGCTTTCTTT. Translation gives CASSLLRGGTEAFF.

The sample holds a few counts of this clone. The V call is TRBV20-1, the J call TRBJ2-7; 11 nucleotides align to TRBD1. There are 11 residues in the CDR3. CDR1 DFQATT and CDR2 SNEGSKA come from the germline V gene (reference sequence). The CDR3 protein is CRGTGGREQYF. Written as DNA, the CDR3 is TGCAGGGGGACAGGGGGGCGGGAGCAGTACTTC.

The gene calls are TRBV6-5 and TRBJ1-4; the D gene is possibly TRBD1 (6 bases). V lost 6 bases and J lost 4, with 15 bases in between. Germline V gene lookup returns CDR1 MNHEY and CDR2 SVGAGI. This CDR3 is 15 amino acids long. The CDR3 DNA reads TGTGCCAGCAGCCGGTGGCAGGGGCGTAATGAAAAACTGTTTTTT. Protein: CASSRWQGRNEKLFF.

The chain recombines TRBV6-1 with TRBJ1-2; D is unresolved. V was trimmed by 3 bases and J by 2 bases, leaving 4 bases between them. Germline CDR1 and CDR2: MNHNS and SASEGT. The CDR3 is 12 amino acids. CDR3 loop: CASSDINYGYTF. The CDR3 nucleotides are TGTGCCAGCAGTGATATCAACTATGGCTACACCTTC.